The clone carrying this TCR beta chain was seen more than once but under ten times. Deletions cut 5 bases from V and 10 bases from J, with 18 bases between. Per germline, CDR1 SGHTA and CDR2 FQGNSA. This CDR3 has 14 amino acids. TCRdb re-called the RT-PCR reads with MiXCR, one entry per CDR3 protein. Found here are approximately 720,000 distinct CDR3 sequences, over 12% of them singletons; the top ten hold 3.6%. The origin of this receptor is a female donor in good health, serving as a healthy control. V gene TRBV7-2 combines with J gene TRBJ2-1, with D unclear. Sequenced sample: memory CD4+ T cells from blood. The CDR3 coding sequence is TGTGCCAGCAGCCGAACCCTTGGACGGAAGGAGCAGTTCTTC. Its translation is CASSRTLGRKEQFF.